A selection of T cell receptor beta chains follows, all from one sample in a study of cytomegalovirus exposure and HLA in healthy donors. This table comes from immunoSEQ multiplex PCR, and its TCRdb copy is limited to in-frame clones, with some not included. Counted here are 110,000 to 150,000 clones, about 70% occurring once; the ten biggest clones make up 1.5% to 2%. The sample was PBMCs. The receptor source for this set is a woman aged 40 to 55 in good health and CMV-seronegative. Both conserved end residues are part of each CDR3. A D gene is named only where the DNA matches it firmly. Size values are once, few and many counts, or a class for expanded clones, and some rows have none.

TGTGCCAGCAGCTTTGCCGGGGAAACTCCCGAGCAGTACTTC CASSFAGETPEQYF TRBJ2-7 . . TRBV7-9
TGTGCCAGCAGTGAATACAGGAAAAATTGGGAGACCCAGTACTTC CASSEYRKNWETQYF TRBJ2-5 once . TRBV2
TGTGCCAGCAGTTACGGTCGGTTTAATGAAAAACTGTTTTTT CASSYGRFNEKLFF TRBJ1-4 few . TRBV6-5
TGTGCCAGCAGCCCCGAGGGTGCTCGCGAGCAGTACTTC CASSPEGAREQYF TRBJ2-7 . . TRBV13
TGTGCCAGCAGCTATGACAGGGGGCCCTACGAGCAGTACTTC CASSYDRGPYEQYF TRBJ2-7 . TRBD1 TRBV7-9
TGTGCGAGTACCGGACAGTACAATTCACCCCTCCACTTT CASTGQYNSPLHF TRBJ1-6 few . TRBV19
TGTGCCAGCTCACCGGTCGGACAGGGGAACACCGGGGAGCTGTTTTTT CASSPVGQGNTGELFF TRBJ2-2 once TRBD1 TRBV18
TGCAGCGTTGTTCGGGACAGGCCCTTTCTTTTC CSVVRDRPFLF TRBJ1-2 . TRBD1 TRBV29-1
TGTGCCATAAGAGGCTCTAGCGGGAGGCGCCAAGAGACCCAGTACTTC CAIRGSSGRRQETQYF TRBJ2-5 . TRBD2 TRBV10-3
TGTGCCAGTAGCCTAGGCAGGGGATACGGCTACACCTTC CASSLGRGYGYTF TRBJ1-2 . . TRBV19
TGCAGCCGGAGGGCAGGGCACCGTCAGCCCCAGCATTTT CSRRAGHRQPQHF TRBJ1-5 . . TRBV29-1
TGTGCCAGCAGTTACAATTCCAGGGTATCTGAAGCTTTCTTT CASSYNSRVSEAFF TRBJ1-1 . . TRBV6-5
TGTGCCAGCAGTGAAGGGCCTCAGGCTAGCAATCAGCCCCAGCATTTT CASSEGPQASNQPQHF TRBJ1-5 . . TRBV6-1
TGTGCCAGCAACACCCGGGTGCCGGGAGCTTTCTTT CASNTRVPGAFF TRBJ1-1 . . TRBV28
TGTGCCAGTACTACAGGCCCAGCAGGCACTGAAGCTTTCTTT CASTTGPAGTEAFF TRBJ1-1 . . TRBV19
TGTGCCAGCTCGGGACAGAGCTCCTACGAGCAGTACTTC CASSGQSSYEQYF TRBJ2-7 . TRBD1 TRBV7-9
TGTGCCAGCAGTTACTCGTCAGGGGGCGACTATGGCTACACCTTC CASSYSSGGDYGYTF TRBJ1-2 . TRBD1 TRBV6-5
TGTTCCAGCAGCCCAGGGGTTATATCGGAGACCCAGTACTTC CSSSPGVISETQYF TRBJ2-5 . . TRBV7-9
TGTGCCAGCAGTCAGGACAGGGGGCTGGCTGAAGCTTTCTTT CASSQDRGLAEAFF TRBJ1-1 . TRBD1 TRBV27
TGTGCCAGCAGTTCCAATGGGGGGAACGGCAATCAGCCCCAGCATTTT CASSSNGGNGNQPQHF TRBJ1-5 . . TRBV6-6
TGTGCCAGCAGTCGGGACAGGGGCGAAAAACTGTTTTTT CASSRDRGEKLFF TRBJ1-4 few TRBD1 TRBV6-1
TGTGCCAGCAGCTTATCCCCAGGCTCTGAAGCTTTCTTT CASSLSPGSEAFF TRBJ1-1 . . TRBV7-2
TGTGCCAGTAGTAGCCCAGGTCAGCCCCAGCATTTT CASSSPGQPQHF TRBJ1-5 few . TRBV19
TGTGCCAGCAGGCCAGTCAGGGGCCCCTCCTACGAGCAGTACTTC CASRPVRGPSYEQYF TRBJ2-7 . . TRBV28
TGTGCCAGCAGCCCATCCGACAGACCAGTCGATGGCTACACCTTC CASSPSDRPVDGYTF TRBJ1-2 . . TRBV14
TGCGCCAGCTCTACGACGGGGGTAACTAATGAAAAACTGTTTTTT CASSTTGVTNEKLFF TRBJ1-4 . . TRBV5-1
TGTGCCAGCAGTGGGGGACACTCCTACGAGCAGTACTTC CASSGGHSYEQYF TRBJ2-7 few . TRBV7-9
TGTGCCAGCAGCTTACCTGGGAGTACTGAAGCTTTCTTT CASSLPGSTEAFF TRBJ1-1 . . TRBV11-2
TGTGCCAGCAGCTCCGGGACTAGCGGTAAAAACATTCAGTACTTC CASSSGTSGKNIQYF TRBJ2-4 . TRBD2 TRBV5-4
TGTGCCAGCAGCTTACTAGCGGGGGGGCTCTCAAATGAGCAGTTCTTC CASSLLAGGLSNEQFF TRBJ2-1 once TRBD2 TRBV7-8
TGTGCCAGCAGACCGGGACTAGTCTACGAGCAGTACTTC CASRPGLVYEQYF TRBJ2-7 . TRBD2 TRBV6-5
TGTGCCAGCTCACCTCTCCTTAGCGGGGGGGCCGGAGATACGCAGTATTTT CASSPLLSGGAGDTQYF TRBJ2-3 . TRBD2 TRBV18
TGTGCCAGCACCGTAGGGACAGGGGGCGTCGAGACCCAGTACTTC CASTVGTGGVETQYF TRBJ2-5 . TRBD1 TRBV6-5
TGTGCCAGCAGCCCAGACAGCCTTTATCAGCCCCAGCATTTT CASSPDSLYQPQHF TRBJ1-5 . . TRBV28
TGTGCCAGCAGGGGGGCGGGAGGGGGTGCCTATGGCTACACCTTC CASRGAGGGAYGYTF TRBJ1-2 . . TRBV28
TGCGCCAGCAGCCCCTTAGGGGGCAACTACGAGCAGTACTTC CASSPLGGNYEQYF TRBJ2-7 . TRBD1 TRBV5-1
TGCGCCAGCAGCCCCCAGACAGGGACAAACTATGGCTACACCTTC CASSPQTGTNYGYTF TRBJ1-2 . TRBD1 TRBV5-1
TGTGCCAGCTCACCACTCCAGGGGTACACTGAAGCTTTCTTT CASSPLQGYTEAFF TRBJ1-1 . . TRBV18
TGTGCCAGCTCACCCCGACAGAAGGAAGAAGCTTTCTTT CASSPRQKEEAFF TRBJ1-1 . . TRBV18
TGTGCCAGCAGCGAAGGACAGGACACTGAAGCTTTCTTT CASSEGQDTEAFF TRBJ1-1 . TRBD1 TRBV7-9
TGCGCCAGCAGCCTAGACAGGGGGAGCACAGATACGCAGTATTTT CASSLDRGSTDTQYF TRBJ2-3 once TRBD1 TRBV5-1
TGCAGTGCTACAGGGGACTATGGCTACACCTTC CSATGDYGYTF TRBJ1-2 . . TRBV20-1
TGTGCCAGCAGCCCCTCGGGGGGGCCCGGCTCTGGGGCCAACGTCCTGACCTTC CASSPSGGPGSGANVLTF TRBJ2-6 . TRBD2 TRBV7-2
TGTGCCAGCAGCCTGGGGGCTAGCAGTTACAATGAGCAGTTCTTC CASSLGASSYNEQFF TRBJ2-1 . . TRBV11-1
TGTGCCAGCAGCGTAGGACTTCGAGCGGGAGTGACAGATACGCAGTATTTT CASSVGLRAGVTDTQYF TRBJ2-3 . TRBD2 TRBV9
TGTGCCAGCAGTGAACAGAACACCGGGGAGCTGTTTTTT CASSEQNTGELFF TRBJ2-2 . . TRBV2
TGCGCCAGCAGCTTGGCAGGGGGCGCAACTAATGAAAAACTGTTTTTT CASSLAGGATNEKLFF TRBJ1-4 . TRBD1 TRBV5-1
TGTGCCAGCTCCCCCTCGGGACAGGAGAACTATGGCTACACCTTC CASSPSGQENYGYTF TRBJ1-2 . TRBD1 TRBV18
TGTGCCAGCACCCCTCGCGGGAGCACCTACAATGAGCAGTTCTTC CASTPRGSTYNEQFF TRBJ2-1 . TRBD2 TRBV5-4
TGTGCCAGCAGTGAAGGCCTCCGGGACAGGGGGGATCAGCCCCAGCATTTT CASSEGLRDRGDQPQHF TRBJ1-5 . TRBD1 TRBV6-1
TGTGCCAGCAGTTACCTTACTAGCGGGGGTGACGAGCAGTACTTC CASSYLTSGGDEQYF TRBJ2-7 . TRBD2 TRBV6-6
TGTGCCAGCAGTCGTTTCAACGGCGGAGATGGCTACACCTTC CASSRFNGGDGYTF TRBJ1-2 . . TRBV11-2
TGTGCCAGCAGTCTCAACAGGGCTACAGATACGCAGTATTTT CASSLNRATDTQYF TRBJ2-3 few . TRBV27
TGCGCCAGCAGTGAGAATAGCGGGGTCAGGAATACGCAGTATTTT CASSENSGVRNTQYF TRBJ2-3 . TRBD2 TRBV10-2
TGTGCCAGCTCACCACCGTCCTCGAACACCGGGGAGCTGTTTTTT CASSPPSSNTGELFF TRBJ2-2 . . TRBV18
TGTGCCAGCACGACAGGGGTTGACCCCGTCACTGAAGCTTTCTTT CASTTGVDPVTEAFF TRBJ1-1 . TRBD1 TRBV6-6
TGCGCCAGCAGCCAAGAACGACAGAATACCTACGAGCAGTACTTC CASSQERQNTYEQYF TRBJ2-7 . . TRBV4-1